This TCR beta chain was sequenced for a study of Ad26.COV2.S vaccination and SARS-CoV-2 variants. Between the trimmed V and J ends, which lost 3 bases and 2 bases, there was a span of 7 bases. The CDR3 sequence is 14 residues long. Germline CDR1 is KGHDR and CDR2 is SFDVKD. Treatment defined: some 19 received Ad26.COV2.S at low or high dose, single or two shots; about five received placebo; per-sample allocation not given. Vaccine and placebo recipients were sampled on day 63 after the first injection. The table came from immunoSEQ multiplex PCR; TCRdb's copy has only in-frame clones and leaves some out. This table has roughly 700,000 clones, 80% to 90% appearing once.

The sequencing here drew on peripheral blood, taken in a trial of Ad26.COV2.S vaccine versus placebo. This clonotype was obtained from a person between 18 and 65 years old who received the Ad26.COV2.S COVID-19 vaccine or a placebo. V and J are TRBV24-1 and TRBJ2-1; D is undetermined. The CDR3 region is CATSDGITYNEQFF. As DNA, the CDR3 is TGTGCCACCAGTGATGGGATCACCTACAATGAGCAGTTCTTC.